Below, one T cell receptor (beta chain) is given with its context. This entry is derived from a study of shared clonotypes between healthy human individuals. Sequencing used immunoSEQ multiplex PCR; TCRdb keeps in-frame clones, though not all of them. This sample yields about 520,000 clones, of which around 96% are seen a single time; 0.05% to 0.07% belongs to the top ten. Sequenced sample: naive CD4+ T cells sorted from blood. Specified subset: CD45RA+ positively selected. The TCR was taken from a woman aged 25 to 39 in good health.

For the CDR3, the DNA is TGTGCCAGCAGGAGAGGGGGAGAAGCTTTCTTT. Amino acids: CASRRGGEAFF. This chain links TRBV6-1 with TRBJ1-1, with a tentative D call TRBD1 (6 bases). Trimming removed 6 bases from V and 8 bases from J, with 10 bases in between. CDR1 and CDR2 (germline): MNHNS, SASEGT. The CDR3 is 11 amino acids.